A selection of T cell receptor beta chains follows, all from one sample in a study of beta chain features in type 1 diabetes. TCRdb's table, derived via immunoSEQ multiplex PCR, lists solely in-frame clones and lacks some. The sample gives 900,000 or so clones, 15% to 20% of which show up once; 0.023% is in the top ten. Sequencing used naive CD4+ T cells from blood. The receptors were sampled from a woman aged 18-29 years in good health. CDR3s include the opening cysteine and the closing phenylalanine or tryptophan. The D gene is left open where the match is weak. Only some rows state a clone size, as once, few, many or a class for expanded clones.

V	size	D	length	J	CDR3
TRBV2	many	-	12	TRBJ1-2	CASSEANYGYTF
TRBV9	few	TRBD2	15	TRBJ2-1	CASSVDTSVGNEQFF
TRBV28	few	TRBD1	15	TRBJ2-6	CASRRDRAGANVLTF
TRBV25-1	-	-	13	TRBJ2-3	CASTPRGADTQYF
TRBV7-9	few	TRBD2	18	TRBJ2-2	CASSLAGLAGANTGELFF
TRBV7-9	-	-	14	TRBJ1-5	CASGFESGDQPQHF
TRBV10-3	few	TRBD1	15	TRBJ2-2	CAIRGQGANTGELFF
TRBV27	few	TRBD1	17	TRBJ1-2	CASSLTLRDRESYGYTF
TRBV2	few	-	13	TRBJ1-1	CASSDNYQGTAFF
TRBV7-8	few	TRBD1	15	TRBJ2-2	CASRPGTVNTGELFF
TRBV5-1	few	TRBD1	14	TRBJ1-2	CASSGTGAGYGYTF
TRBV10-3	few	TRBD2	11	TRBJ2-3	CAIRSGTRWYF
TRBV2	few	TRBD2	14	TRBJ2-7	CASRRLAGVGEQYF
TRBV5-1	many	-	16	TRBJ2-6	CASRVDVGSGANVLTF
TRBV4-3	few	-	13	TRBJ2-3	CASSQQTGDTQYF
TRBV18	-	-	14	TRBJ1-4	CASSPLFRTEKLFF
TRBV5-1	few	TRBD1	15	TRBJ2-5	CASSPPRTGQETQYF
TRBV9	-	TRBD2	12	TRBJ2-7	CASSAGLAPLYF
TRBV15	-	-	16	TRBJ2-2	CATSRNRALGTGELFF
TRBV5-6	few	TRBD1	15	TRBJ2-7	CASSSTGTGTYEQYF
TRBV7-2	-	-	18	TRBJ1-4	CASSRNPIQGATNEKLFF
TRBV18	few	TRBD1	15	TRBJ1-2	CASSFQGAVNYGYTF
TRBV5-8	once	-	13	TRBJ2-5	CASSLVLVETQYF
TRBV7-3	few	TRBD1	13	TRBJ2-1	CASSSGTENEQFF
TRBV7-2	-	TRBD1	17	TRBJ2-3	CASSSSPGQQGADTQYF
TRBV10-3	-	-	12	TRBJ1-1	CAIGSFSTEAFF
TRBV28	few	TRBD1	13	TRBJ2-5	CASSYTGEETQYF
TRBV10-2	-	-	15	TRBJ2-2	CASTSVQGARGELFF
TRBV7-3	-	-	14	TRBJ2-2	CASSFTRDTGELFF
TRBV5-1	few	TRBD1	13	TRBJ2-5	CASSPGGGETQYF
TRBV28	few	TRBD2	13	TRBJ2-5	CASTGGARETQYF
TRBV5-1	-	TRBD1	15	TRBJ2-1	CASSERQGSYNEQFF
TRBV19	-	-	15	TRBJ2-3	CASSIMRGTTDTQYF
TRBV7-9	-	-	10	TRBJ1-2	CASSLYGYTF
TRBV14	few	-	13	TRBJ2-7	CASSQDRLLEQYF
TRBV15	-	-	16	TRBJ1-1	CATSREPGVMNTEAFF
TRBV27	few	TRBD1	13	TRBJ2-7	CASSRTGLYEQYF
TRBV6-5	few	-	15	TRBJ2-2	CASSYSTADPGELFF
TRBV19	-	-	13	TRBJ2-1	CASSIWGTNEQFF
TRBV5-1	-	-	15	TRBJ2-5	CASSQGAGPQETQYF
TRBV29-1	-	-	12	TRBJ1-2	CSVGGGNYGYTF
TRBV6-6	-	-	15	TRBJ1-5	CASSPRKGFDQPQHF
TRBV28	-	-	16	TRBJ1-5	CASSLSMMRQDQPQHF
TRBV19	-	-	13	TRBJ2-5	CASSRRQAETQYF
TRBV13	few	-	12	TRBJ2-1	CASSLAASRTFF
TRBV7-9	few	-	11	TRBJ1-2	CASSLAGDAHF
TRBV5-6	-	-	14	TRBJ2-7	CASSFYGRDYEQYF
TRBV28	-	TRBD2	13	TRBJ2-7	CVAGGTFPYEQYF
TRBV5-4	few	TRBD2	14	TRBJ2-7	CASRVAGGPYEQYF
TRBV9	-	TRBD2	15	TRBJ2-1	CASSVAAGGYNEQFF
TRBV18	few	TRBD1	15	TRBJ1-2	CASSDQGQQNYGYTF
TRBV29-1	-	-	13	TRBJ2-7	CSVRPGSGYEQYF
TRBV7-9	few	TRBD1	14	TRBJ1-1	CASSLTQGAKKAFF
TRBV5-6	-	TRBD1	15	TRBJ1-2	CASSSNRGRWDGYTF
TRBV19	-	TRBD2	19	TRBJ2-1	CASSPVTVGLAGLYNEQFF
TRBV5-6	few	TRBD2	17	TRBJ2-5	CASSLGGLAGGGETQYF
TRBV30	-	TRBD2	14	TRBJ2-1	CAWGRLAQNNEQFF
TRBV28	-	-	14	TRBJ1-5	CASSLSGGNQPQHF
TRBV5-6	few	-	15	TRBJ1-2	CASSLADFRPGGYTF
TRBV25-1	-	TRBD2	16	TRBJ2-1	CASSVLGLAGGNEQFF